This T cell receptor (beta chain) was captured in a study of cytomegalovirus exposure and HLA in healthy donors. Study-wide results and caveats: Owing to their indistinguishability, certain V segments, notably TRBV6-2 and TRBV6-3, were excluded. With later analysis, a missense DCLRE1C variant became linked to TCR beta V- and J-gene trimming.

For this clone: Its antigen remains unknown.

Donors sampled were nominally healthy, though unrecorded immune exposures were likely. Trimming left V 4 bases short and J 6 bases short, with 18 bases between. CDR1 is SEHNR and CDR2 is FQNEAQ in the germline V gene (reference sequence). This CDR3 is built from 15 residues. The primer mix had 60 Vbeta and 13 Jbeta primers. In the original processing: Per a later analysis, the number of unique TCR beta chains was approximately 73 million, of which some 10 million were shared. Profiling relied on immunoSEQ multiplex PCR, and the TCRdb table lists in-frame clones only, not all of them. V and J calls plus clone size are reproduced from that table; the DNA served to infer D and trimming. The sample holds some 210,000 clones; approximately 78% are singletons and the top ten take about 3.8%.

The sequence was obtained from a male donor in good health and CMV-seronegative. The chain uses TRBV7-9 and TRBJ2-5; no clear D gene. The sequencing sample was made of PBMCs. CDR3 sequence (DNA): TGTGCCAGCAGCTACCCACAGACCCCCCTCCAGACCCAGTACTTC. It codes for CASSYPQTPLQTQYF.